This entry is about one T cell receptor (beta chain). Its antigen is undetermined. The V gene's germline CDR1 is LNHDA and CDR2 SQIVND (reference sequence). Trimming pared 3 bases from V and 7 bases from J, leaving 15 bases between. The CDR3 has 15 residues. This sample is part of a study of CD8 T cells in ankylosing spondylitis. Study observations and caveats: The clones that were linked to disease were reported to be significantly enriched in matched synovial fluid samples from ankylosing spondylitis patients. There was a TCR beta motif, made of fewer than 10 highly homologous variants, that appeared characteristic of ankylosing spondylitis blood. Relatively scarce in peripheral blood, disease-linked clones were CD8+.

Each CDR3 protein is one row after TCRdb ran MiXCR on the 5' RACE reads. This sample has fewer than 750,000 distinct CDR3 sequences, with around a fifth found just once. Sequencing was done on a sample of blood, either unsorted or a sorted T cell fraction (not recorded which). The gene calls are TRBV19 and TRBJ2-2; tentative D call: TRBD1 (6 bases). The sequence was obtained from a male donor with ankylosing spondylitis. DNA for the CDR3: TGTGCCAGTAGTATCCAGGGACAAAACGGCGGGGAGCTGTTTTTT. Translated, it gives CASSIQGQNGGELFF.